The clone carrying this T cell receptor beta chain was seen a few times. This sample stems from a study of metastatic and nonmetastatic thyroid tumors. TCRdb re-called the PCR reads via MiXCR. This sample has roughly 2,600 clones, with around 27% found just once. The entire patient cohort was treatment-naive prior to thyroid surgery. There are 15 residues in the CDR3. The germline gives CDR1 MNHNS, CDR2 SASEGT. V dropped 0 bases and J dropped 12 bases, with 15 bases sitting between them. The receptor's source is a male donor with papillary thyroid cancer or a benign thyroid nodule (not recorded which). Some clones in this sample may be carry-over from other donors' samples. J is TRBJ1-6 and V is TRBV6-1; TRBD1 might be the D (5 bases). The specimen sequenced was adjacent normal tissue. CDR3 sequence reads: CASSEAHQGMEPLHF. CDR3 DNA sequence: TGTGCCAGCAGTGAAGCGCATCAGGGAATGGAACCCCTCCACTTT.